Listed here are 11 T cell receptor beta chains from one sample, sequenced in a study of T cell repertoires in cytomegalovirus infection. MiXCR was run by TCRdb on the reads, yielding one entry per CDR3 protein. Among nearly 700,000 distinct CDR3 sequences, roughly 36% were seen once, and the ten largest hold 18%. These TCRs are of unknown antigen specificity. This specimen was cultured PBMCs, taken from culture after CMV antigen stimulation. The receptors shown here come from a human donor in good health (CMV status not recorded). Some clones in this sample may be carry-over from other donors' samples.

This clonotype has at least ten counts. V is TRBV7-2 and J is TRBJ1-2, with 7 nucleotides matching TRBD1. Germline CDR1 is SGHTA and CDR2 is FQGNSA. This CDR3 comprises 14 residues. After removal of 0 bases from V and 7 bases from J, the junction contained 5 bases not matched to a gene. The CDR3 DNA reads TGTGCCAGCAGCTTAGCGCTTACAGGGGCTGGCTACACCTTC. It specifies CASSLALTGAGYTF.

The chain links TRBV29-1 to TRBJ2-5; 8 nucleotides line up with TRBD2. V gave up 3 bases and J gave up 4 bases; unmatched junction bases: 4. The CDR3 runs 13 residues. The germline gives CDR1 SQVTM, CDR2 ANQGSEA. CDR3 amino acids: CSVDFLAGETQYF. In DNA form, the CDR3 reads TGCAGCGTTGATTTCCTAGCGGGAGAGACCCAGTACTTC.

This clonotype was counted between two and nine times. This chain uses TRBV10-3 with TRBJ1-5, with a possible D match to TRBD1 (5 bases). The ends were cut back, 5 bases at V and 7 bases at J, with 15 bases in the middle. CDR3 size: 14 residues. The V gene's germline CDR1 is ENHRY and CDR2 SYGVKD. CDR3 nucleotide sequence: TGTGCCATCAGTCCAAGCACAGGTTCCCAGCCCCAGCATTTT. It translates to CAISPSTGSQPQHF.

The chain links TRBV19 to TRBJ2-3, with D maybe TRBD2 (5 bases). CDR1 is LNHDA, CDR2 SQIVND, per germline (reference sequence). The CDR3 has 14 amino acids. Trimming shortened V by 3 bases and J by 3 bases, and 10 bases separated the two germline ends. This chain's CDR3 is CASSMSGSTDTQYF. CDR3 coding DNA: TGTGCCAGTAGTATGTCTGGGAGTACAGATACGCAGTATTTT. Filled out from reference TRBV19 and TRBJ2-3, the complete variable domain reads DGGITQSPKYLFRKEGQNVTLSCEQNLNHDAMYWYRQDPGQGLRLIYYSQIVNDFQKGDIAEGYSVSREKKESFPLTVTSAQKNPTAFYLCASSMSGSTDTQYFGPGTRLTVL.

This clonotype was seen a few times. J is TRBJ2-3 and V is TRBV19; no reliable D call. Germline-derived CDR1 and CDR2 are LNHDA and SQIVND (reference sequence). The V end was cut by 4 bases, the J end by 0 bases, with 11 bases between. The CDR3 has 15 amino acids. CDR3 in DNA: TGTGCCAGTAGTAAGGTGGTAGTTAGCACAGATACGCAGTATTTT. Its protein is CASSKVVVSTDTQYF.

The chain employs TRBV6-1 and TRBJ2-4; TRBD1 matches 8 bases. V shed 8 bases, J shed 3 bases, and the junction held 3 bases outside the gene matches. Germline V gene lookup returns CDR1 MNHNS and CDR2 SASEGT. The CDR3 is made up of 13 amino acids. CDR3 coding DNA: TGTGCCAGCCCGGACAGGGTCAAAAACATTCAGTACTTC. It yields the protein CASPDRVKNIQYF.

This clonotype was seen at least ten times. This chain uses TRBV6-2 or TRBV6-3 with TRBJ2-1; D is possibly TRBD2 (7 bases). The V and J ends lost 2 bases and 5 bases respectively, with 13 bases between them. This CDR3 has 15 amino acids. CDR1 and CDR2 from the germline V gene are MNHEY and SVGEGT. This CDR3 reads CASSYGGAGDNEQFF. Written as DNA, the CDR3 is TGTGCCAGCAGTTACGGGGGGGCAGGCGACAATGAGCAGTTCTTC.

This clonotype was observed a few times. An end of the junction differs from the germline gene, which may be a read error. The CDR3 spells CASTLSVAGAGEQYF. CDR3 DNA: TGTGCCAGCACCTTATCGGTCGCGGGAGCCGGCGAGCAGTACTTC. The chain is built from TRBV7-2 and TRBJ2-7; 7 bases are a match to TRBD2. CDR1 and CDR2 from the germline V gene are SGHTA and FQGNSA. The CDR3 is 15 amino acids.

Comment on this clonotype: The junction differs from germline at one of its ends, possibly a read error. The rearrangement uses TRBV19 and TRBJ2-1; D unresolved. Germline V CDR1 and CDR2: LNHDA, SQIVND (reference sequence). The CDR3 contains 12 residues. CDR3 protein: CASSGQLGLVQF. In DNA form, the CDR3 reads TGTGCCAGTAGTGGGCAGCTCGGGCTAGTGCAATTC.

There are a few counts of this clonotype. The chain recombines TRBV20-1 with TRBJ2-7; no reliable D call. CDR3 length: 10 amino acids. Germline-derived CDR1 and CDR2 are DFQATT and SNEGSKA (reference sequence). V lost 5 bases and J 2 bases, leaving 4 bases between the germline ends. The CDR3 reads CSAGTYEQYF. The CDR3 DNA is TGCAGTGCTGGGACCTACGAGCAGTACTTC.

The V call is TRBV4-1, the J call TRBJ1-5, with no clear D. V gave up 1 base and J gave up 4 bases, with 17 bases separating them. Germline CDR1 MGHRA, CDR2 YSYEKL. The CDR3 covers 17 residues. The CDR3 region is CASSQVFSRRPNQPQHF. The CDR3 nucleotides are TGCGCCAGCAGCCAAGTATTTAGCCGACGTCCAAATCAGCCCCAGCATTTT.